The present T cell receptor (beta chain) was sequenced within a study of shared clonotypes between healthy human individuals. A single count supports this clone. At one of its ends the junction is not consistent with the germline gene, which may arise from a read error. Additional DNA sequences in this sample encode the identical CDR3. Germline V lookup: CDR1 GTSNPN, CDR2 SVGIG (reference sequence). The CDR3 length is 15 residues. Clones were read by immunoSEQ multiplex PCR, and TCRdb kept only the in-frame ones, dropping some. The sample lists about 2.4 million clones; around nine tenths were seen once.

The receptor was derived from a man aged 18 to 29 in good health. The J gene is TRBJ1-6, the V gene TRBV30; D remains ambiguous. Sequenced sample: naive CD4+ T cells sorted from blood. Subset of the sample: CD45RA+ positively selected. The CDR3 sequence: CAWSPGLKDNSPLHF. CDR3 nucleotide sequence: TGTGCCTGGAGTCCCGGACTGAAAGATAATTCGCCCCTCCACTTT.